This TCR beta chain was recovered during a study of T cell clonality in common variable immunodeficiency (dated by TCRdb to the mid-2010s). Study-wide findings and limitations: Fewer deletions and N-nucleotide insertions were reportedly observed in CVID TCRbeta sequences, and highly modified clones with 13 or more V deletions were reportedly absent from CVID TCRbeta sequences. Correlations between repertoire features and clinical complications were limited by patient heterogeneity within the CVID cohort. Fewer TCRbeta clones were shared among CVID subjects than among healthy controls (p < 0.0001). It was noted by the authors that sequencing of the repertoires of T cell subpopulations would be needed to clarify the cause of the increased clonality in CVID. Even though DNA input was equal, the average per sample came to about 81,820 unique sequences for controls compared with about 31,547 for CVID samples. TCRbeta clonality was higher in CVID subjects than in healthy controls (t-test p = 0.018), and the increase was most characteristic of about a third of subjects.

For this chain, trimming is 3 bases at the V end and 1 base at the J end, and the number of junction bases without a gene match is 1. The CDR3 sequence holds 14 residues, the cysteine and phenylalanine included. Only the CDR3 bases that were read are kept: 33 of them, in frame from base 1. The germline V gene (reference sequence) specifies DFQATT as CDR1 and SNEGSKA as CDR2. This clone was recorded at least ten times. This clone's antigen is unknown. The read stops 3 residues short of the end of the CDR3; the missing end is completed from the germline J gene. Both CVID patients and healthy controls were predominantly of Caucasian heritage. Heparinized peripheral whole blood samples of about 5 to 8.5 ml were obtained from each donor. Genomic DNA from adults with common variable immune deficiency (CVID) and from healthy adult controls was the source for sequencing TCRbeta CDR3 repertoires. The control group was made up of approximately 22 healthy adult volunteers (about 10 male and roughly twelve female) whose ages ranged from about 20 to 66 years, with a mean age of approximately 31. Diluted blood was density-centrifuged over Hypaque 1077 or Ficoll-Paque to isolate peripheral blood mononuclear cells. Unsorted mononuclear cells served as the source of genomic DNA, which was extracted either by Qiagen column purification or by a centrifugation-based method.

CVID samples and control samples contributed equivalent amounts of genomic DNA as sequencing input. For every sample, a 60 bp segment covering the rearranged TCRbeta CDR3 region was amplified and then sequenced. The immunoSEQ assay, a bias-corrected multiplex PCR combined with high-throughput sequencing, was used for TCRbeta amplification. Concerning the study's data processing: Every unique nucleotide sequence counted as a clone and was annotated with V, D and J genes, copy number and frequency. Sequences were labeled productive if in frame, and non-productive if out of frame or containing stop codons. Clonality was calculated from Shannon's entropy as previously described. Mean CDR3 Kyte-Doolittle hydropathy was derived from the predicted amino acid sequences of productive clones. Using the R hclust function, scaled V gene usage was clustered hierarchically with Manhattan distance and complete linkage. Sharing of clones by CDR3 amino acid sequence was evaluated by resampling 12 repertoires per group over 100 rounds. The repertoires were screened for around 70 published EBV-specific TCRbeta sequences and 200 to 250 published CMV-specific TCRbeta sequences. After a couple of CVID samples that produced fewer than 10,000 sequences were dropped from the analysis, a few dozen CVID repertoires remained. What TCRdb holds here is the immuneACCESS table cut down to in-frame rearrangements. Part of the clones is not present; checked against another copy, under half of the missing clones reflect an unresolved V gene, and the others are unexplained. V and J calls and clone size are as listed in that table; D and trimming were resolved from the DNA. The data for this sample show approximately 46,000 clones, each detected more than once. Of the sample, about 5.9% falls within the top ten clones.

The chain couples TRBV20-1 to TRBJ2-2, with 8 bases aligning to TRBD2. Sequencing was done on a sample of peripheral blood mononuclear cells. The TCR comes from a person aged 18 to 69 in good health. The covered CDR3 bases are TGCAGTGCTAGCGGGGGGGGGAACACCGGGGAG. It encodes CSASGGGNTGE. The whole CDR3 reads CSASGGGNTGELFF.